Presented here are 18 T cell receptor beta chains from one specimen sequenced in a study of identical twins. TCRdb ran MiXCR on the 5' RACE reads and lists one entry per CDR3 protein. The sample carries under 900,000 distinct CDR3 sequences, over 9% recorded once. The same specimen was also included in a second study, on yellow fever vaccine responses in identical twins.

Input material: PBMCs. The receptors stem from a woman aged 18-29 years in good health.

This chain uses TRBV7-6 with TRBJ2-3; TRBD2 is a possible D gene (5 bases). The CDR3 is made up of 18 amino acids. From germline, CDR1 is SGHVS and CDR2 FNYEAQ. V dropped 5 bases and J dropped 0 bases, with 21 bases sitting between them. The CDR3 loop reads CASSPTPSTRGSTDTQYF. The DNA of the CDR3 is TGTGCCAGCAGCCCCACACCTTCTACTAGAGGGAGCACAGATACGCAGTATTTT. Together with reference TRBV7-6 and TRBJ2-3, the CDR3 gives the full variable domain: GAGVSQSPRYKVTKRGQDVALRCDPISGHVSLYWYRQALGQGPEFLTYFNYEAQQDKSGLPNDRFSAERPEGSISTLTIQRTEQRDSAMYRCASSPTPSTRGSTDTQYFGPGTRLTVL.

The chain carries TRBV5-1 and TRBJ2-7, with TRBD2 matching 8 bases. The CDR3 consists of 17 residues. Germline loops: CDR1 SGHRS, CDR2 YFSETQ. J was trimmed by 0 bases and V by 0 bases; bases with no gene match: 8. The DNA of the CDR3 is TGCGCCAGCAGCTTGGTAAAAGCGGGGGCCAACTCCTACGAGCAGTACGTC. Translating it yields CASSLVKAGANSYEQYV.

The CDR3 here is CSARARGRERAGTDTQYF. The CDR3 bases are TGCAGTGCTAGAGCCAGGGGCAGGGAGAGGGCGGGCACAGATACGCAGTATTTT. V usage is TRBV20-1 and J usage is TRBJ2-3, with D maybe TRBD1 (6 bases). V gave up 1 base and J gave up 1 base, with 21 bases separating them. CDR1 and CDR2 (germline): DFQATT, SNEGSKA (reference sequence). The CDR3 sequence is 18 residues long.

This clonotype was seen ten or more times. The rearrangement uses TRBV6-1 and TRBJ1-3; no definite D call. The CDR3 has 15 residues. Germline V CDR1 and CDR2: MNHNS, SASEGT. Trimming stripped 6 bases from V and 3 bases from J, with 15 bases between. This CDR3 reads CASSPPESRGNTIYF. The CDR3 DNA is TGTGCCAGCAGCCCCCCCGAAAGTCGTGGAAACACCATATATTTT.

The table lists this clonotype with a few counts. This sequence joins TRBV27 and TRBJ1-1; D may be TRBD1 (5 bases). The CDR3 loop spans 15 amino acids. Trimming removed 4 bases from V and 1 base from J, with 13 bases in between. The germline V gene has CDR1 MNHEY and CDR2 SMNVEV (reference sequence). CDR3 nucleotides: TGTGCCAGCAGTTCCTACGGGACGGGGAACACTGAAGCTTTCTTT. This codes for CASSSYGTGNTEAFF.

This clonotype occurred a few times. J is TRBJ2-3 and V is TRBV5-1; D ambiguous. Germline V gene data show CDR1 as SGHRS and CDR2 as YFSETQ. Trimming pared 0 bases from V and 8 bases from J, leaving 4 bases between. This CDR3 has 11 residues. In DNA form, the CDR3 reads TGCGCCAGCAGCTTGGACGGTACGCAGTATTTT. It encodes CASSLDGTQYF.

V gene TRBV12-3 or TRBV12-4 combines with J gene TRBJ1-2, with D maybe TRBD1 (5 bases). Trimming removed 7 bases at V and 2 bases at J, with 17 bases between. This CDR3 is 15 amino acids long. CDR3 region: CASNLAGGGNYGYTF. The DNA of the CDR3 is TGTGCCAGCAACTTAGCTGGGGGAGGGAACTATGGCTACACCTTC.

V gene TRBV7-9 combines with J gene TRBJ2-1; D gene ambiguous. Deletions cut 9 bases from V and 4 bases from J, with 13 bases between. CDR1 and CDR2 (germline): SEHNR, FQNEAQ (reference sequence). CDR3 length: 13 residues. The CDR3 nucleotides are TGTGCCAGGAGCCTCGGGCGTTACAATGAGCAGTTCTTC. Amino acid sequence: CARSLGRYNEQFF.

In its sample, this clonotype was seen many times. The chain has TRBV7-9 and TRBJ2-3, with a weak D call TRBD1 (5 bases). The CDR3 spans 15 residues. Germline CDR1 SEHNR, CDR2 FQNEAQ (reference sequence). V dropped 2 bases and J dropped 0 bases, with 9 bases sitting between them. The CDR3 region has the DNA TGTGCCAGCAGCTTAAACAGGATAAGCACAGATACGCAGTATTTT. Its translation: CASSLNRISTDTQYF.

The chain couples TRBV4-1 to TRBJ2-1; D perhaps matches TRBD1 (6 bases). This CDR3 spans 14 amino acids. The V end was cut by 0 bases, the J end by 10 bases, with 13 bases between. Germline assignment: CDR1 MGHRA and CDR2 YSYEKL. CDR3 in amino acids: CASSQEARGDEQFF. CDR3 nucleotides: TGCGCCAGCAGCCAAGAGGCCAGGGGAGACGAGCAGTTCTTC.

CDR3 sequence: CASKGSRGSNTEAFF. The CDR3 DNA sequence: TGTGCCAGCAAGGGGTCCCGAGGGTCGAACACTGAAGCTTTCTTT. V usage is TRBV28 and J usage is TRBJ1-1; TRBD1 might be the D (5 bases). Germline CDR1 is MDHEN and CDR2 is SYDVKM. The CDR3 has 15 amino acids. V lost 7 bases and J lost 1, with 16 bases in between.

This clonotype appeared a few times. CDR3 loop: CSAAVRGAADTQYF. The CDR3 DNA sequence: TGCAGCGCCGCTGTAAGGGGGGCCGCAGATACGCAGTATTTT. The gene calls are TRBV29-1 and TRBJ2-3; the D gene could be TRBD1 or TRBD2 (6 bases each). CDR1 is SQVTM and CDR2 is ANQGSEA in the germline V gene. The CDR3 consists of 14 residues. The V end was cut by 7 bases, the J end by 4 bases, with 18 bases between.

This clonotype was recorded many times. The chain links TRBV5-1 to TRBJ2-2, with 12 bases identical to TRBD2. Per germline, CDR1 SGHRS and CDR2 YFSETQ. Trimming at V came to 3 bases and at J to 7 bases, leaving 7 bases not matched to a gene. This CDR3 has 16 residues. CDR3 amino acids: CASSSRLAGEDGELFF. The DNA for the CDR3 is TGCGCCAGCAGCTCCAGACTAGCGGGAGAGGACGGGGAGCTGTTTTTT.

This clonotype was detected a few times. The chain recombines TRBV5-1 with TRBJ2-5, with 14 positions matching TRBD2. Trimming cost V 4 bases and J 5 bases; bases outside gene matches: 7. This CDR3 region has 16 residues. The germline CDR1 and CDR2 sequences are SGHRS and YFSETQ. This chain's CDR3 is CASSPGTSGSVETQYF. In DNA form, the CDR3 reads TGCGCCAGCAGCCCCGGGACTAGCGGGAGTGTGGAGACCCAGTACTTC.

This clonotype was counted many times. The chain has TRBV6-4 and TRBJ2-1; 10 nucleotides agree with TRBD2. Germline assignment: CDR1 MRHNA and CDR2 SNTAGT. The V segment lost 3 bases and the J segment 3 bases; nucleotides outside the gene matches: 2. The CDR3 sequence is 15 residues long. The CDR3 DNA sequence: TGTGCCAGCAGTGAAACTAGCGGGGACTACAATGAGCAGTTCTTC. This encodes CASSETSGDYNEQFF.

The chain links TRBV7-2 to TRBJ2-7, with TRBD1 as a possible D gene (6 bases). This CDR3 has 14 amino acids. The germline V gene encodes CDR1 SGHTA and CDR2 FQGNSA. With 6 bases removed from V and 2 bases from J, the gap between germline ends came to 14 bases. The DNA for the CDR3 is TGTGCCAGCAGTTCCAACAGGGCAGCCTACGAGCAGTACTTC. It encodes CASSSNRAAYEQYF.

At least ten counts were recorded for this clonotype. This chain links TRBV7-2 with TRBJ1-1, with 7 bases aligning to TRBD1. Germline lookup yields CDR1 SGHTA and CDR2 FQGNSA. V was clipped by 5 bases and J by 4 bases; unmatched bases: 1. The CDR3 has 12 residues. CDR3 bases: TGTGCCAGCAGCCACAGGGGCACTGAAGCTTTCTTT. Its translation is CASSHRGTEAFF.

The chain has TRBV12-3 or TRBV12-4 and TRBJ2-1; 8 bases are a match to TRBD1. V lost 3 bases to trimming and J lost 0 bases; unmatched junction nucleotides: 7. There are 17 residues in the CDR3. In nucleotides, the CDR3 is TGTGCCAGCAGTTTTGCAGGGGGCCGAATCTCCTACAATGAGCAGTTCTTC. Translation gives CASSFAGGRISYNEQFF.